This passage covers 8 T cell receptor beta chains from one sample sequenced in a study of T cell clones after liver transplantation. TCRdb keeps only in-frame clones here, not all; method: immunoSEQ multiplex PCR. Among tens of thousands of clones listed, nearly 80% were seen once. Here the sequenced sample was CD8+ T cells from blood, taken roughly 55 months after liver transplant. The receptors shown here come from a human patient who received a liver transplant. These T cells may partly come from the graft donor.

This chain joins TRBV19 and TRBJ2-2, with 12 positions matching TRBD2. V gave up 7 bases and J gave up 3 bases; unmatched junction bases: 9. Germline V gene sequence: CDR1 LNHDA, CDR2 SQIVND (reference sequence). This CDR3 contains 17 residues. In DNA form, the CDR3 reads TGTGCCAGTACCCTCCTAGGACTAGCGGGATACACCGGGGAGCTGTTTTTT. Amino acids: CASTLLGLAGYTGELFF.

This rearrangement joins TRBV27 to TRBJ2-1; D is undetermined. The V gene's germline CDR1 is MNHEY and CDR2 SMNVEV (reference sequence). The V end lost 2 bases, the J end lost 5 bases, and 10 bases lay between the germline ends. The CDR3 runs 14 residues. The CDR3 loop is CASSLQNPNNEQFF. As DNA, the CDR3 is TGTGCCAGCAGTTTACAGAATCCCAACAATGAGCAGTTCTTC.

The V gene is TRBV19, the J gene TRBJ1-5; the D is unclear. Germline lookup yields CDR1 LNHDA and CDR2 SQIVND (reference sequence). The CDR3 is 14 residues long. V shed 3 bases and J shed 1 base, with 7 bases lying between them. For the CDR3, the DNA is TGTGCCAGTAGTATTGACAAGAGCAATCAGCCCCAGCATTTT. Amino acid sequence: CASSIDKSNQPQHF.

This clone has only a few counts. The rearrangement links TRBV27 to TRBJ1-1; D unresolved. The CDR3 covers 15 residues. Trimming cost V 4 bases and J 1 base, with 13 bases left between them. CDR1 is MNHEY and CDR2 is SMNVEV in the germline V gene (reference sequence). The CDR3 here is CASSSNAPENTEAFF. CDR3 DNA: TGTGCCAGCAGTTCCAACGCCCCAGAGAACACTGAAGCTTTCTTT.

The chain employs TRBV6-1 and TRBJ1-5; D is unresolved. The V and J ends lost 6 bases and 0 bases respectively, with 12 bases between them. The CDR3 contains 15 residues. Germline CDR1 and CDR2: MNHNS and SASEGT. The CDR3 region is CASSRSGFSNQPQHF. DNA for the CDR3: TGTGCCAGCAGCAGGTCCGGATTTAGCAATCAGCCCCAGCATTTT.

The genes are TRBV10-1 and TRBJ2-7; the D is unclear. There are 12 residues in the CDR3. Trimming pared 5 bases from V and 2 bases from J, leaving 7 bases between. The germline gives CDR1 WNHNN, CDR2 SYGVQD (reference sequence). CDR3 bases: TGCGCCAGCAGTTCAGGACCCTACGAGCAGTACTTC. Amino acids: CASSSGPYEQYF.

The chain uses TRBV28 and TRBJ2-2; TRBD1 agrees at 8 bases. The CDR3 sequence is 15 residues long. Germline CDR1 and CDR2: MDHEN and SYDVKM. V lost 7 bases to trimming and J lost 2 bases; unmatched junction nucleotides: 6. The DNA for the CDR3 is TGTGCCAGCACCCTACAGGGGGTAAACACCGGGGAGCTGTTTTTT. It encodes CASTLQGVNTGELFF.

The genes are TRBV28 and TRBJ1-5; possible D gene TRBD1, 5 bases. The V end lost 7 bases, the J end lost 7 bases, and 20 bases lay between the germline ends. The CDR3 loop spans 15 amino acids. CDR1 and CDR2 (germline): MDHEN, SYDVKM. DNA of the CDR3: TGTGCCAGCACTCTCTCCGTGGGGGTCTGGCAGCCCCAGCATTTT. Protein product: CASTLSVGVWQPQHF.